Following are 30 T cell receptor beta chains from one sample sequenced in a study of blood T cell repertoires in COVID-19. Produced via immunoSEQ multiplex PCR; TCRdb's table is partial and in-frame only. This repertoire shows around 150,000 clones, about 92% found once; its top ten account for over 15%. Sequencing used peripheral blood. The receptors shown here come from a man aged 60 to 69 with active or convalescent COVID-19.

This chain joins TRBV2 and TRBJ2-7; D call uncertain. Trimming stripped 2 bases from V and 0 bases from J, with 14 bases between. This CDR3 spans 16 amino acids. The V gene's germline CDR1 is SNHLY and CDR2 FYNNEI. This CDR3 reads CASSERVGFSSYEQYF. CDR3 coding DNA: TGTGCCAGCAGTGAACGGGTCGGGTTTAGCTCCTACGAGCAGTACTTC.

This clone was detected once. V gene TRBV19 combines with J gene TRBJ2-3; TRBD2 matches at 7 bases. Trimming took 1 base from V and 1 from J; bases not matched to a gene: 5. Germline assignment: CDR1 LNHDA and CDR2 SQIVND (reference sequence). CDR3 length equals 16 residues. DNA of the CDR3: TGTGCCAGTAGTATAGTGGGAGGGTCTGGCACAGATACGCAGTATTTT. It yields the protein CASSIVGGSGTDTQYF.

The V and J genes are TRBV3-1 (or the pseudogene TRBV3-2) and TRBJ1-6; the D is unclear. V lost 1 base and J 5 bases, leaving 12 bases between the germline ends. The germline V gene has CDR1 LGHDT and CDR2 YNNKEL (reference sequence). The CDR3 has 16 residues. CDR3 sequence reads: CASSQGGGSNNSPLHF. DNA for the CDR3: TGTGCCAGCAGCCAAGGCGGAGGGTCTAATAATTCACCCCTCCACTTT.

The rearrangement joins TRBV11-2 to TRBJ2-2; 10 nucleotides line up with TRBD2. Germline V gene lookup returns CDR1 SGHAT and CDR2 FQNNGV. The CDR3 is 17 amino acids. V lost 5 bases to trimming and J lost 1 base; unmatched junction nucleotides: 7. The CDR3 loop is CASSLFSGGQNTGELFF. CDR3 in DNA: TGTGCCAGCAGCCTATTTAGCGGGGGGCAGAACACCGGGGAGCTGTTTTTT. The variable domain in full, completed from reference TRBV11-2 and TRBJ2-2, reads EAGVAQSPRYKIIEKRQSVAFWCNPISGHATLYWYQQILGQGPKLLIQFQNNGVVDDSQLPKDRFSAERLKGVDSTLKIQPAKLEDSAVYLCASSLFSGGQNTGELFFGEGSRLTVL.

This clone was detected only a few times. The V gene is TRBV5-1, the J gene TRBJ2-3; 10 bases fit TRBD1. CDR3 length: 18 residues. The germline V gene has CDR1 SGHRS and CDR2 YFSETQ. V shed 2 bases and J 4 bases; nucleotides not matched to a gene: 13. CDR3 DNA: TGCGCCAGCAGCTTTGGACCACACCTGGACAGGGGGGCAGATACGCAGTATTTT. Amino acid sequence: CASSFGPHLDRGADTQYF.

Only one count was recorded for this clone. This chain uses TRBV6-5 with TRBJ2-7, with TRBD2 identical over 10 bases. Germline V gene data show CDR1 as MNHEY and CDR2 as SVGAGI. The trim removed 0 bases at V and 6 bases at J, leaving 5 bases unmatched. The CDR3 has 15 amino acids. The CDR3 bases are TGTGCCAGCAGTTACTCGCCTAGCGGGAGCAGCGAGCAGTACTTC. Amino acid sequence: CASSYSPSGSSEQYF.

This clone occurred once. The rearrangement links TRBV7-2 to TRBJ1-5, with D possibly being TRBD1 (6 bases). Germline V gene sequence: CDR1 SGHTA, CDR2 FQGNSA. Trimming took off 1 base at V and 3 bases at J, with 7 bases between the two ends. The CDR3 covers 14 residues. CDR3 sequence: CASSLGTVNQPQHF. As DNA, the CDR3 is TGTGCCAGCAGCTTAGGGACAGTCAATCAGCCCCAGCATTTT. Supplemented by reference TRBV7-2 and TRBJ1-5, the full variable domain reads GAGVSQSPSNKVTEKGKDVELRCDPISGHTALYWYRQSLGQGLEFLIYFQGNSAPDKSGLPSDRFSAERTGGSVSTLTIQRTQQEDSAVYLCASSLGTVNQPQHFGDGTRLSIL.

The chain is built from TRBV7-6 and TRBJ2-3; tentative D call: TRBD2 (6 bases). The CDR3 spans 15 residues. Germline CDR1 SGHVS, CDR2 FNYEAQ. Deletions cut 5 bases from V and 2 bases from J, with 14 bases between. The CDR3 region is CASSPLGGLTDTQYF. CDR3 nucleotide sequence: TGTGCCAGCAGCCCACTCGGGGGACTCACAGATACGCAGTATTTT.

This chain links TRBV29-1 with TRBJ2-2; 7 bases are shared with TRBD2. V trimming: 7 bases; J trimming: 4 bases; junction bases outside the gene matches: 9. The CDR3 is made up of 14 amino acids. Per germline, CDR1 SQVTM and CDR2 ANQGSEA. The CDR3 bases are TGCAGCGGCAGGGTGGGAGGGCTCACCGGGGAGCTGTTTTTT. Translating gives CSGRVGGLTGELFF.

The chain joins TRBV28 to TRBJ1-5, with D maybe TRBD1 (6 bases). The V gene lost 6 bases and the J gene lost 2 bases, with 14 bases spanning the gap. CDR1 is MDHEN, CDR2 SYDVKM, per germline. The CDR3 contains 15 residues. CDR3 nucleotides: TGTGCCAGCAGCCGATGGGGGGGCGGCAATCAGCCCCAGCATTTT. Translating it yields CASSRWGGGNQPQHF.

The CDR3 DNA reads TGCAGCGTTGTCATCTCTGGAAACACCATATATTTT. Translated: CSVVISGNTIYF. The chain carries TRBV29-1 and TRBJ1-3, with unresolved D. Germline-derived CDR1 and CDR2 are SQVTM and ANQGSEA. The CDR3 runs 12 residues. V lost 4 bases and J lost 0, with 4 bases in between.

This clone came up once. The chain recombines TRBV19 with TRBJ2-5; 14 nucleotides line up with TRBD2. There are 19 residues in the CDR3. Germline V gene sequence: CDR1 LNHDA, CDR2 SQIVND (reference sequence). Losses at the gene ends were 5 bases for V and 5 bases for J; bases not matched to a gene: 16. CDR3 protein: CASSYRGTSGRSGGETQYF. The CDR3 DNA sequence: TGTGCCAGTAGTTACCGAGGGACTAGCGGGAGAAGCGGAGGGGAGACCCAGTACTTC. Variable domain in full (rest from reference TRBV19 and TRBJ2-5): DGGITQSPKYLFRKEGQNVTLSCEQNLNHDAMYWYRQDPGQGLRLIYYSQIVNDFQKGDIAEGYSVSREKKESFPLTVTSAQKNPTAFYLCASSYRGTSGRSGGETQYFGPGTRLLVL.

This chain uses TRBV30 with TRBJ2-5; D unresolved. The germline CDR1 and CDR2 sequences are GTSNPN and SVGIG (reference sequence). This CDR3 is built from 11 residues. Trimming removed 2 bases from V and 4 bases from J, with 5 bases in between. The CDR3 sequence is CAWSIAETQYF. In DNA, the CDR3 is TGTGCCTGGAGTATAGCAGAGACCCAGTACTTC.

The chain employs TRBV7-9 and TRBJ2-5; maybe TRBD2 (6 bases). Trimming pared 5 bases from V and 4 bases from J, leaving 14 bases between. Germline CDR1 SEHNR, CDR2 FQNEAQ (reference sequence). CDR3 length: 14 residues. CDR3: CASSGQTGVETQYF. CDR3 coding DNA: TGTGCCAGCAGCGGTCAAACGGGGGTAGAGACCCAGTACTTC.

The rearrangement links TRBV5-6 to TRBJ1-1; perhaps TRBD1 as D (5 bases). The CDR3 covers 15 residues. Germline CDR1 is SGHDT and CDR2 is YYEEEE. Trimming took off 3 bases at V and 1 base at J, with 13 bases between the two ends. CDR3: CASSSSGAWNTEAFF. Here the CDR3 DNA reads TGTGCCAGCAGCTCTAGCGGGGCCTGGAACACTGAAGCTTTCTTT. Drawing the rest from reference TRBV5-6 and TRBJ1-1, the complete variable domain is DAGVTQSPTHLIKTRGQQVTLRCSPKSGHDTVSWYQQALGQGPQFIFQYYEEEERQRGNFPDRFSGHQFPNYSSELNVNALLLGDSALYLCASSSSGAWNTEAFFGQGTRLTVV.

The V call is TRBV19, the J call TRBJ2-2, with 9 bases lining up with TRBD2. In germline, CDR1 is LNHDA, CDR2 SQIVND (reference sequence). After removal of 3 bases from V and 5 bases from J, the junction contained 7 bases not matched to a gene. The CDR3 is made up of 16 amino acids. This CDR3 reads CASSIAGTSSTGELFF. CDR3 sequence (DNA): TGTGCCAGTAGTATTGCCGGGACTAGCTCAACCGGGGAGCTGTTTTTT.

The chain recombines TRBV28 with TRBJ1-1, with D perhaps TRBD1 (5 bases). Germline-derived CDR1 and CDR2 are MDHEN and SYDVKM. The CDR3 contains 16 residues. Deletions cut 6 bases from V and 1 base from J, with 18 bases between. As DNA, the CDR3 is TGTGCCAGCAGCCCTGCGGGGGAGAGGTCGAACACTGAAGCTTTCTTT. It encodes CASSPAGERSNTEAFF.

This chain uses TRBV7-9 with TRBJ1-2; D possibly corresponds to TRBD1 (6 bases). The CDR3 loop spans 13 amino acids. CDR1 and CDR2 from the germline V gene are SEHNR and FQNEAQ (reference sequence). Trimming shortened V by 1 base and J by 4 bases, and 7 bases separated the two germline ends. DNA for the CDR3: TGTGCCAGCAGCTTAGAACAGGGCTATGGCTACACCTTC. Encoded protein: CASSLEQGYGYTF.

V is TRBV19 and J is TRBJ2-3; 10 nucleotides align to TRBD2. The CDR3 sequence is 14 residues long. The ends lost 5 bases at V and 5 bases at J; junction bases unmatched: 4. Germline V CDR1 and CDR2: LNHDA, SQIVND (reference sequence). The CDR3 loop reads CASSLAGVLDTQYF. The DNA of the CDR3 is TGTGCCAGTAGTCTAGCGGGAGTTTTAGATACGCAGTATTTT.

The rearrangement links TRBV6-5 to TRBJ2-3; 8 bases line up with TRBD2. The trim removed 6 bases at V and 2 bases at J, leaving 7 bases unmatched. Germline-derived CDR1 and CDR2 are MNHEY and SVGAGI. The CDR3 contains 15 residues. The CDR3 nucleotides read TGTGCCAGCAGCCCCGCCGGGGGGGCCACAGATACGCAGTATTTT. It codes for CASSPAGGATDTQYF.

The J gene is TRBJ2-1, the V gene TRBV12-3 or TRBV12-4; the D is unclear. Trimming removed 5 bases at V and 4 bases at J, with 9 bases between. The CDR3 runs to 13 residues. CDR3 DNA: TGTGCCAGCAGTACGGGTCAATACAATGAGCAGTTCTTC. Encoded protein: CASSTGQYNEQFF.

V usage is TRBV7-9 and J usage is TRBJ1-2; 9 bases match TRBD1. This CDR3 region has 15 residues. Germline CDR1 SEHNR, CDR2 FQNEAQ (reference sequence). V lost 5 bases, J lost 6 bases, and 10 bases stayed unmatched. CDR3 coding DNA: TGTGCCAGCAGCCAACAGGGGGCGCGGGGTAATGGCTACACCTTC. Translated, it gives CASSQQGARGNGYTF.

The chain is built from TRBV4-2 and TRBJ1-1; D ambiguous. Trimming removed 1 base from V and 3 bases from J, with 6 bases in between. The germline gives CDR1 LGHNA, CDR2 YNFKEQ. The CDR3 loop spans 13 amino acids. CDR3 bases: TGTGCCAGCAGCCAAGTCGAGGACACTGAAGCTTTCTTT. It codes for CASSQVEDTEAFF.

The chain recombines TRBV3-1 (or the pseudogene TRBV3-2) with TRBJ2-7; 13 nucleotides agree with TRBD2. From germline, CDR1 is LGHDT and CDR2 YNNKEL (reference sequence). V dropped 8 bases and J dropped 2; count of bases not matched to a gene: 3. There are 14 residues in the CDR3. CDR3 sequence: CASGGLAGTYEQYF. The CDR3 bases are TGTGCCAGCGGGGGACTAGCGGGAACCTACGAGCAGTACTTC.

This clone was seen just once. The gene calls are TRBV28 and TRBJ1-1, with D uncertain. CDR3 length: 13 amino acids. Germline V gene sequence: CDR1 MDHEN, CDR2 SYDVKM. Trimming removed 3 bases from V and 1 base from J, with 6 bases in between. The CDR3 sequence is CASSFSRNTEAFF. The CDR3 coding sequence is TGTGCCAGCAGTTTTTCGAGGAACACTGAAGCTTTCTTT. Combining the CDR3 with reference TRBV28 and TRBJ1-1 gives the whole variable domain DVKVTQSSRYLVKRTGEKVFLECVQDMDHENMFWYRQDPGLGLRLIYFSYDVKMKEKGDIPEGYSVSREKKERFSLILESASTNQTSMYLCASSFSRNTEAFFGQGTRLTVV.

This clone has only one observation. The gene calls are TRBV6-5 and TRBJ2-7; 8 bases are shared with TRBD1. The ends lost 6 bases at V and 3 bases at J; junction bases unmatched: 10. This CDR3 has 15 residues. Germline V CDR1 and CDR2: MNHEY, SVGAGI. The CDR3 region is CASSSAGTGRYEQYF. The DNA of the CDR3 is TGTGCCAGCAGCTCAGCCGGGACAGGTCGCTACGAGCAGTACTTC.

This clone was observed a handful of times. This rearrangement joins TRBV4-1 to TRBJ1-1; D is unclear. Germline assignment: CDR1 MGHRA and CDR2 YSYEKL. This CDR3 is 13 amino acids long. V lost 10 bases and J lost 4, with 16 bases in between. CDR3 in amino acids: CATSSRESTEAFF. CDR3 in DNA: TGCGCCACCTCCTCTCGGGAGAGCACTGAAGCTTTCTTT.

The genes are TRBV5-1 and TRBJ1-2, with D possibly being TRBD1 (6 bases). This CDR3 comprises 14 residues. Trimming removed 6 bases at V and 2 bases at J, with 14 bases between. The V gene's germline CDR1 is SGHRS and CDR2 YFSETQ. CDR3 in amino acids: CASTDPGQNYGYTF. The CDR3 region has the DNA TGCGCCAGCACCGACCCCGGACAGAACTATGGCTACACCTTC.

This clone was recorded at least ten times. This chain links TRBV15 with TRBJ2-7; a weak D match, TRBD1 (6 bases). CDR1 and CDR2 (germline): LNHNV, YYDKDF (reference sequence). CDR3 size: 14 residues. The germline V and J ends were trimmed by 0 bases and 2 bases, with 8 bases remaining between them. The CDR3 DNA reads TGTGCCACCAGCAGAGATCGGGACACCTACGAGCAGTACTTC. It specifies CATSRDRDTYEQYF.

The rearrangement links TRBV5-8 to TRBJ2-3; 8 nucleotides align to TRBD2. J gave up 2 bases and V 1 base, and 6 bases lay outside the gene matches. The CDR3 consists of 16 residues. Germline V CDR1 and CDR2: SGHTS, YDEGEE. The CDR3 sequence: CASSLTLAGLTDTQYF. For the CDR3, the DNA is TGTGCCAGCAGCTTGACCCTAGCGGGCCTCACAGATACGCAGTATTTT.